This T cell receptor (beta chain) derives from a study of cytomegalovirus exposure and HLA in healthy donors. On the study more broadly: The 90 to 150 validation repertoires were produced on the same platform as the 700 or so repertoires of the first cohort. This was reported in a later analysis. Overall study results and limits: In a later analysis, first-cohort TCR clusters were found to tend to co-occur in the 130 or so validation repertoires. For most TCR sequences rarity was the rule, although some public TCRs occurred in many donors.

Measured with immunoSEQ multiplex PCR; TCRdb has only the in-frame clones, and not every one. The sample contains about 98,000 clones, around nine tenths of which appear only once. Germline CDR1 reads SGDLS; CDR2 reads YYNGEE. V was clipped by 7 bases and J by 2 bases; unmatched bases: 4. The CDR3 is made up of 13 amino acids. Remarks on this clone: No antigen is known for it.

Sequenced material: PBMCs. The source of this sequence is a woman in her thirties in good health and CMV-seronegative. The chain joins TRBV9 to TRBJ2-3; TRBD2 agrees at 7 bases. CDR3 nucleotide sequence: TGTGCCAGCTCCCGGGACTACACAGATACGCAGTATTTT. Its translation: CASSRDYTDTQYF.